This T cell receptor (beta chain) appears in the sequencing data of a study of PD-L1 blockade in urothelial cancer. Study-wide context: Peripheral blood specimens exhibited a median yield of around 150,000 T cells.

Sequencing was performed with immunoSEQ multiplex PCR; in TCRdb, only in-frame clones are kept and a portion is missing. The repertoire has tens of thousands of clones, approximately 86% of them found once; the top ten carry approximately 1.8%. Per germline, CDR1 MDHEN and CDR2 SYDVKM. With V trimmed by 1 base and J by 7 bases, 5 bases remained unmatched. The CDR3 contains 15 residues. Sequenced material: PBMCs, taken around atezolizumab (anti-PD-L1) treatment. The source is a middle-aged man with urothelial cancer. The chain uses TRBV28 and TRBJ2-1; TRBD1 matches at 9 bases. The CDR3 reads CASSLFGQGTNEQFF. The CDR3, as DNA: TGTGCCAGCAGTTTATTTGGACAGGGGACAAATGAGCAGTTCTTC.